The 26 T cell receptor beta chains given below trace back to one sample, sequenced in a study of blood T cells in healthy people across ages. For the second PCR, which ran for about 7 to 12 cycles, a sample-barcoded 5' primer and a J-beta primer mix were used. TCRdb reanalysed the 5' RACE reads using MiXCR and keeps one entry per CDR3 protein. Of 1.5 million to 2 million distinct CDR3 sequences listed, 40% to 55% are singletons. The specimen was blood. All receptors come from a middle-aged woman in good health.

This clonotype has ten or more counts. The chain uses TRBV5-1 and TRBJ2-7; D unclear. The germline V gene has CDR1 SGHRS and CDR2 YFSETQ. V was clipped by 5 bases and J by 5 bases, with 17 bases between them. The CDR3 runs 14 residues. The CDR3 DNA follows: TGCGCCAGCAGGGTTGCGGATCCTGGCCACGAGCAGTACTTC. Translation gives CASRVADPGHEQYF.

This chain connects TRBV12-3 or TRBV12-4 to TRBJ2-1; 9 bases are shared with TRBD2. The ends lost 3 bases at V and 0 bases at J; junction bases unmatched: 12. The CDR3 loop spans 19 amino acids. The CDR3 protein is CASSFWSSGVLSSYNEQFF. Here the CDR3 DNA reads TGTGCCAGCAGTTTCTGGTCTAGCGGGGTTCTTAGCTCCTACAATGAGCAGTTCTTC.

This chain uses TRBV6-2 or TRBV6-3 with TRBJ2-1, with 7 bases lining up with TRBD2. The CDR3 totals 16 residues. With V trimmed by 6 bases and J by 0 bases, 8 bases remained unmatched. Germline V gives CDR1 MNHEY, CDR2 SVGEGT. The CDR3 protein is CASRNGGTNSYNEQFF. The CDR3 nucleotides are TGTGCCAGCAGAAACGGCGGGACTAACTCCTACAATGAGCAGTTCTTC.

This clonotype was seen more than once but under ten times. Written as DNA, the CDR3 is TGTGCCAGCAGCGTAGAAGGGAGCGCCAAAAACATTCAGTACTTC. It yields the protein CASSVEGSAKNIQYF. The V call is TRBV9, the J call TRBJ2-4, with D possibly TRBD2 on 5 matching bases. The ends were cut back, 0 bases at V and 1 base at J, with 8 bases in the middle. Germline CDR1 is SGDLS and CDR2 is YYNGEE. The CDR3 length is 15 residues.

This clonotype was counted once. CDR3 nucleotides: TGTGCCAGCAGTGAAGGGACAGGGTTAACCTACGAGCAGTACTTC. The encoded protein is CASSEGTGLTYEQYF. The rearrangement links TRBV9 to TRBJ2-5, with 9 bases that match TRBD1. Near its end, the DNA agrees better with TRBJ2-7, so the J call may be wrong. Germline V CDR1 and CDR2: SGDLS, YYNGEE. The CDR3 totals 15 residues.

This chain joins TRBV4-3 and TRBJ2-3; tentative D call: TRBD2 (5 bases). The germline V gene encodes CDR1 LGHNA and CDR2 YSLEER. This CDR3 region has 16 residues. Deletions cut 8 bases from V and 2 bases from J, with 20 bases between. Here the CDR3 reads CASSFAGGPNTDTQYF. Here the CDR3 DNA reads TGCGCCAGCTCCTTTGCGGGCGGACCAAACACAGATACGCAGTATTTT.

This clonotype came up a few times. This rearrangement joins TRBV20-1 to TRBJ2-3, with TRBD2 identical over 9 bases. The CDR3 totals 15 residues. V trimming: 3 bases; J trimming: 5 bases; junction bases outside the gene matches: 9. The germline V gene has CDR1 DFQATT and CDR2 SNEGSKA (reference sequence). This CDR3 is CSASPLAGLGDTQYF. The CDR3 DNA sequence: TGCAGTGCTAGCCCCCTAGCGGGGTTGGGAGATACGCAGTATTTT.

As for this clonotype: A junction boundary mismatches the germline segment, possibly from a read error. The chain links TRBV7-9 to TRBJ1-5; 9 bases align to TRBD1. The CDR3 totals 15 residues. Germline values: CDR1 SEHNR, CDR2 FQNEAQ (reference sequence). The CDR3 sequence is CASSPPGQGLQPQHF. DNA for the CDR3: TGCGCCAGCAGCCCCCCGGGACAGGGACTTCAGCCCCAGCATTTT.

CDR3 in DNA: TGTGCCAGCAGGCAACGAGCGGGGGGCAGCACAGATACGCAGTATTTT. Amino acid sequence: CASRQRAGGSTDTQYF. The chain employs TRBV4-2 and TRBJ2-3; 9 bases are a match to TRBD2. The trim removed 6 bases at V and 0 bases at J, leaving 7 bases unmatched. Germline V gene data show CDR1 as LGHNA and CDR2 as YNFKEQ. This CDR3 has 16 amino acids.

Only a few counts were recorded for this clonotype. The chain uses TRBV7-2 and TRBJ2-7; 15 positions agree with TRBD2. The J call is doubtful: the DNA matches TRBJ2-5 better. The CDR3 has 18 amino acids. The germline V gene encodes CDR1 SGHTA and CDR2 FQGNSA. This CDR3 is CASSLDPPGLAGGETQYF. The CDR3 DNA sequence: TGTGCCAGCAGCTTAGATCCCCCAGGACTAGCGGGGGGGGAGACCCAGTACTTC.

The chain couples TRBV7-8 to TRBJ2-7, with D possibly TRBD2 on 7 matching bases. The CDR3 covers 15 residues. V was clipped by 6 bases and J by 0 bases, with 15 bases between them. Germline V gives CDR1 SGHVS, CDR2 FQNEAQ. The CDR3, as DNA: TGTGCCAGCAGAACGGCCGGGGGGCCCTCCTACGAGCAGTACTTC. Translating it yields CASRTAGGPSYEQYF.

Note on this clonotype: Mismatch with germline at one junction end may stem from a read error. The gene calls are TRBV29-1 and TRBJ2-5; D gene uncertain. This CDR3 comprises 13 residues. From germline, CDR1 is SQVTM and CDR2 ANQGSEA. The DNA for the CDR3 is TGCAGCGTTGATCAGGCCGCACAAGAGGCCCAGTACTTC. Protein product: CSVDQAAQEAQYF.

This clonotype has a handful of counts. This chain links TRBV11-2 with TRBJ2-7, with D unclear. Trimming pared 6 bases from V and 0 bases from J, leaving 12 bases between. This CDR3 contains 14 residues. Germline values: CDR1 SGHAT, CDR2 FQNNGV. The CDR3 nucleotides read TGTGCCAGCAGATTTGGGCCGAGCTCCTACGAGCAGTACTTC. It encodes CASRFGPSSYEQYF. Full variable domain (remainder filled in from reference TRBV11-2 and TRBJ2-7): EAGVAQSPRYKIIEKRQSVAFWCNPISGHATLYWYQQILGQGPKLLIQFQNNGVVDDSQLPKDRFSAERLKGVDSTLKIQPAKLEDSAVYLCASRFGPSSYEQYFGPGTRLTVT.

Remarks on this clonotype: A junction boundary mismatches the germline segment, possibly from a read error. The J gene is TRBJ2-1, the V gene TRBV5-4, with D hard to call. This CDR3 region has 15 residues. Germline CDR1 and CDR2: SGHNT and YYREEE (reference sequence). CDR3 in DNA: TGTGCCAGCAGCTTGGGGCCGGAACCCTACGATGAGCAGTTCTTC. Translating gives CASSLGPEPYDEQFF.

This clonotype was seen more than once but under ten times. The V gene is TRBV20-1, the J gene TRBJ2-3, with D unresolved. V lost 3 bases, J lost 5 bases, and 6 bases lay in between. The CDR3 runs to 11 residues. Germline V CDR1 and CDR2: DFQATT, SNEGSKA (reference sequence). The CDR3 sequence: CSASAIDTQYF. In nucleotides, the CDR3 is TGCAGTGCTAGCGCCATAGATACGCAGTATTTT.

The chain uses TRBV29-1 and TRBJ1-2; 7 bases map to TRBD1. V was clipped by 7 bases and J by 0 bases; unmatched bases: 8. This CDR3 contains 14 residues. Germline V gives CDR1 SQVTM, CDR2 ANQGSEA. CDR3: CSGLDRRPNYGYTF. CDR3 coding DNA: TGCAGCGGTTTGGACAGGAGACCTAACTATGGCTACACCTTC.

The chain couples TRBV9 to TRBJ1-6, with 8 positions matching TRBD1. This CDR3 comprises 15 residues. Germline V gene lookup returns CDR1 SGDLS and CDR2 YYNGEE. Trimming at V came to 3 bases and at J to 4 bases, leaving 3 bases not matched to a gene. The DNA of the CDR3 is TGTGCCAGCAGCGGGACAGGGAATTATAATTCACCCCTCCACTTT. Residues: CASSGTGNYNSPLHF.

This clonotype was counted a few times. This chain links TRBV9 with TRBJ2-3; TRBD2 agrees at 8 bases. CDR3 length: 16 residues. The V gene's germline CDR1 is SGDLS and CDR2 YYNGEE. V dropped 4 bases and J dropped 2; count of bases not matched to a gene: 9. CDR3 nucleotide sequence: TGTGCCAGCAGCTCGGGACTAGTAGAGAACACAGATACGCAGTATTTT. Amino acid sequence: CASSSGLVENTDTQYF.

This clonotype was found a few times. The rearrangement uses TRBV28 and TRBJ2-7; tentatively, D is TRBD1 (5 bases). The CDR3 has 13 residues. Germline loops: CDR1 MDHEN, CDR2 SYDVKM. Trimming removed 3 bases at V and 6 bases at J, with 12 bases between. CDR3 bases: TGTGCCAGCAGTTTTGCAGGGATGGGCGAGCAGTACTTC. Translation: CASSFAGMGEQYF.

This chain joins TRBV7-2 and TRBJ1-2; TRBD1 agrees at 12 bases. The CDR3 is 16 amino acids. V gave up 5 bases and J gave up 7 bases; unmatched junction bases: 11. Germline V CDR1 and CDR2: SGHTA, FQGNSA. This CDR3 reads CASSTTGTGGIGGYTF. The CDR3 DNA is TGTGCCAGCAGCACTACCGGGACAGGGGGCATCGGTGGCTACACCTTC.

The V and J genes are TRBV14 and TRBJ1-2; no firm D call. The CDR3 totals 14 residues. Trimming pared 1 base from V and 7 bases from J, leaving 13 bases between. The germline V gene encodes CDR1 SGHDN and CDR2 FVKESK. CDR3 nucleotide sequence: TGTGCCAGCAGCCAAGCCCCGGCAGGAAGTGGCTACACCTTC. Its translation: CASSQAPAGSGYTF.

The chain joins TRBV16 to TRBJ1-2, with D unresolved. V was trimmed by 0 bases and J by 0 bases, leaving 8 bases between them. This CDR3 is 15 amino acids long. In germline, CDR1 is KGHSY, CDR2 FQNENV. This CDR3 reads CASSQSVGTNYGYTF. Here the CDR3 DNA reads TGTGCCAGCAGCCAATCGGTAGGGACTAACTATGGCTACACCTTC.

V is TRBV4-3 and J is TRBJ2-1; TRBD2 might be the D (5 bases). Germline V gene data show CDR1 as LGHNA and CDR2 as YSLEER. The CDR3 runs 14 residues. V was clipped by 0 bases and J by 5 bases, with 8 bases between them. The chain's CDR3 is CASSQDSGNNEQFF. The DNA for the CDR3 is TGCGCCAGCAGCCAAGATTCCGGGAACAATGAGCAGTTCTTC.

This clonotype was seen repeatedly, ten times or more. The chain is built from TRBV29-1 and TRBJ2-1; weak D call: TRBD1 (5 bases). The CDR3 has 11 residues. Germline V gives CDR1 SQVTM, CDR2 ANQGSEA. V lost 5 bases and J lost 11, with 13 bases in between. The CDR3 region is CSVLPGAQQFF. The CDR3 bases are TGCAGCGTTCTCCCTGGGGCCCAGCAGTTCTTC.

V usage is TRBV6-2 or TRBV6-3 and J usage is TRBJ2-3; D might be TRBD2 (5 bases). Germline loops: CDR1 MNHEY, CDR2 SVGEGT. Trimming took off 7 bases at V and 7 bases at J, with 9 bases between the two ends. CDR3 length: 11 residues. The CDR3 DNA follows: TGTGCCAGCAACGACTATAATACGCAGTATTTT. This gives the protein CASNDYNTQYF.

This chain joins TRBV20-1 and TRBJ2-6; no definite D call. Germline values: CDR1 DFQATT, CDR2 SNEGSKA (reference sequence). The V gene lost 6 bases and the J gene lost 0 bases, with 6 bases spanning the gap. This CDR3 comprises 13 residues. CDR3 region: CSADHSGANVLTF. In nucleotides, the CDR3 is TGCAGTGCCGACCACTCTGGGGCCAACGTCCTGACTTTC.